This entry lists 24 T cell receptor beta chains sequenced from one sample in a study of cytomegalovirus exposure and HLA in healthy donors. Primers for the PCR totalled 60 Vbeta and 13 Jbeta. The repertoire was sequenced with immunoSEQ multiplex PCR; TCRdb's copy has only in-frame clones and lacks some. The sample consists of around 130,000 clones, roughly 80% of them appearing once. Sequenced input: PBMCs. The source of these receptors is a girl aged 2-10 years in good health and CMV-seronegative.

The chain combines TRBV5-6 with TRBJ2-5; 8 bases agree with TRBD2. Germline trimming cut 5 bases from V and 4 bases from J; bases unmatched to any gene: 16. This CDR3 has 17 residues. CDR1 and CDR2 (germline): SGHDT, YYEEEE. CDR3 in DNA: TGTGCCAGCAGTCCCGGAGGGACTAGGCTGTTTCCAGAGACCCAGTACTTC. Translation gives CASSPGGTRLFPETQYF.

The rearrangement links TRBV29-1 to TRBJ1-1, with TRBD1 matching 7 bases. After removal of 7 bases from V and 4 bases from J, the junction contained 9 bases not matched to a gene. This CDR3 has 13 amino acids. Germline V gene sequence: CDR1 SQVTM, CDR2 ANQGSEA. The CDR3 sequence: CSALGGGSTEAFF. The CDR3, as DNA: TGCAGCGCTCTCGGAGGGGGCTCCACTGAAGCTTTCTTT.

The CDR3 DNA reads TGTGCCCCGCCGGATGGGGGGGAAAATTCACCCCTCCACTTT. This encodes CAPPDGGENSPLHF. The chain joins TRBV5-3 to TRBJ1-6, with a possible D match to TRBD1 (5 bases). TRBV5-3 is classed as an ORF, of uncertain function. The CDR3 is 14 amino acids. The V end was cut by 10 bases, the J end by 7 bases, with 18 bases between.

The chain uses TRBV28 and TRBJ2-2; D not resolved. The V gene lost 6 bases and the J gene lost 4 bases, with 12 bases spanning the gap. Germline CDR1 reads MDHEN; CDR2 reads SYDVKM. CDR3 length: 14 residues. CDR3 loop: CASRPRMGTGELFF. CDR3 in DNA: TGTGCCAGCAGACCTAGGATGGGCACCGGGGAGCTGTTTTTT.

The V call is TRBV7-3, the J call TRBJ2-1, with 8 bases aligning to TRBD1. Germline assignment: CDR1 SGHTA and CDR2 FQGTGA. Losses at the gene ends were 5 bases for V and 4 bases for J; bases not matched to a gene: 4. The CDR3 has 14 residues. The chain's CDR3 is CASSPGGSYNEQFF. The CDR3 coding sequence is TGTGCCAGCAGCCCAGGGGGCTCGTACAATGAGCAGTTCTTC.

The chain links TRBV6-5 to TRBJ2-6, with 7 bases fitting TRBD2. This CDR3 has 16 amino acids. The J segment lost 2 bases and the V segment lost 1 base, leaving 2 bases of the junction unmatched. CDR1 is MNHEY, CDR2 SVGAGI, per germline. The CDR3 here is CASSYFGGAGANVLTF. The CDR3 DNA reads as TGTGCCAGCAGTTACTTTGGGGGGGCTGGGGCCAACGTCCTGACTTTC.

The chain is built from TRBV6-1 and TRBJ2-7; TRBD2 aligns across 14 bases. The germline gives CDR1 MNHNS, CDR2 SASEGT. CDR3 size: 15 residues. Losses at the gene ends were 7 bases for V and 4 bases for J; bases not matched to a gene: 6. The CDR3 nucleotides are TGTGCCAGCACCCCCGGACTAGCGGGAGGATACGAGCAGTACTTC. It encodes CASTPGLAGGYEQYF.

The chain couples TRBV15 to TRBJ2-5, with 9 bases aligning to TRBD2. Germline V lookup: CDR1 LNHNV, CDR2 YYDKDF (reference sequence). The CDR3 spans 20 residues. The V gene end was trimmed by 0 bases and the J gene end by 5 bases; junction bases not matched to a gene: 19. CDR3 region: CATSRDPKVQRGVTGETQYF. Here the CDR3 DNA reads TGTGCCACCAGCAGAGATCCGAAGGTCCAGCGGGGGGTAACGGGTGAGACCCAGTACTTC.

This clone occurred once. V usage is TRBV7-2 and J usage is TRBJ2-1; a possible D gene is TRBD1 (6 bases). Germline CDR1 SGHTA, CDR2 FQGNSA. CDR3 length: 15 amino acids. Trimming stripped 3 bases from V and 1 base from J, with 10 bases between. The CDR3 DNA is TGTGCCAGCAGCTTTAACAGGGAATCCTACAATGAGCAGTTCTTC. Protein: CASSFNRESYNEQFF.

The chain recombines TRBV9 with TRBJ2-6, with TRBD1 identical over 9 bases. In germline, CDR1 is SGDLS, CDR2 YYNGEE. CDR3 size: 22 residues. V gave up 3 bases and J gave up 0 bases; unmatched junction bases: 19. Here the CDR3 DNA reads TGTGCCAGCAGCGGCCCCGGGACAGGGATTAATATCTACCGCTCTGGGGCCAACGTCCTGACTTTC. Encoded protein: CASSGPGTGINIYRSGANVLTF.

The chain recombines TRBV11-3 with TRBJ2-3; D may be TRBD2 (5 bases). This CDR3 has 13 amino acids. Per the germline V gene, CDR1 is SGHNT and CDR2 is YENEEA. The V and J ends lost 1 base and 9 bases respectively, with 11 bases between them. CDR3 in amino acids: CASSLGTARTQYF. DNA for the CDR3: TGTGCCAGCAGCTTAGGGACTGCCAGGACGCAGTATTTT.

This CDR3 is CASSIDRFGEAFF. The DNA for the CDR3 is TGTGCCAGTAGTATAGATCGTTTCGGTGAAGCTTTCTTT. The V and J genes are TRBV19 and TRBJ1-1; no reliable D call. CDR1 is LNHDA and CDR2 is SQIVND in the germline V gene (reference sequence). The V end lost 0 bases, the J end lost 7 bases, and 9 bases lay between the germline ends. The CDR3 contains 13 residues.

The CDR3 is CASSSGLDMNEQYF. As DNA, the CDR3 is TGCGCCAGCAGCTCGGGACTAGATATGAACGAGCAGTACTTC. This chain uses TRBV5-1 with TRBJ2-7; TRBD2 aligns across 8 bases. Germline trimming cut 3 bases from V and 5 bases from J; bases unmatched to any gene: 7. Per germline, CDR1 SGHRS and CDR2 YFSETQ. There are 14 residues in the CDR3.

The chain employs TRBV7-8 and TRBJ2-1; 7 positions agree with TRBD2. The CDR3 sequence is 18 residues long. Germline CDR1 and CDR2: SGHVS and FQNEAQ. V shed 5 bases and J 0 bases; nucleotides not matched to a gene: 13. DNA for the CDR3: TGTGCCAGCAGCCGAACCGGGACTACACAGAGCTCCTACAATGAGCAGTTCTTC. The encoded protein is CASSRTGTTQSSYNEQFF. Supplemented by reference TRBV7-8 and TRBJ2-1, the full variable domain reads GAGVSQSPRYKVAKRGQDVALRCDPISGHVSLFWYQQALGQGPEFLTYFQNEAQLDKSGLPSDRFFAERPEGSVSTLKIQRTQQEDSAVYLCASSRTGTTQSSYNEQFFGPGTRLTVL.

The chain is built from TRBV6-4 and TRBJ1-6, with 7 bases that match TRBD1. The CDR3 contains 15 residues. The germline CDR1 and CDR2 sequences are MRHNA and SNTAGT. Trimming took 2 bases from V and 7 from J; bases not matched to a gene: 5. The CDR3 here is CASSDTGTANSPLHF. The CDR3 DNA is TGTGCCAGCAGTGACACCGGGACAGCGAATTCACCCCTCCACTTT.

This chain links TRBV7-2 with TRBJ1-4; possibly TRBD1 for D (5 bases). This CDR3 spans 15 amino acids. Germline V gene sequence: CDR1 SGHTA, CDR2 FQGNSA. V lost 4 bases and J 3 bases, leaving 12 bases between the germline ends. The CDR3 loop reads CASSSRVTANEKLFF. In DNA form, the CDR3 reads TGTGCCAGCAGCTCCAGGGTAACGGCTAATGAAAAACTGTTTTTT.

DNA of the CDR3: TGTGCCAGCACCTTTAACGGGGGGTCCCAGAACACCGGGGAGCTGTTTTTT. It encodes CASTFNGGSQNTGELFF. The chain recombines TRBV11-2 with TRBJ2-2, with 7 bases identical to TRBD2. V shed 7 bases and J 1 base; nucleotides not matched to a gene: 12. The CDR3 extends over 17 amino acids. CDR1 is SGHAT, CDR2 FQNNGV, per germline.

This clone was detected once. This sequence joins TRBV30 and TRBJ2-7, with 8 bases identical to TRBD1. Trimming took 5 bases from V and 4 from J; bases not matched to a gene: 7. Germline CDR1 and CDR2: GTSNPN and SVGIG (reference sequence). This CDR3 has 13 amino acids. The CDR3 spells CAWGTGGGYEQYF. CDR3 nucleotide sequence: TGTGCCTGGGGCACAGGGGGTGGTTACGAGCAGTACTTC.

The genes are TRBV7-6 and TRBJ2-5; D possibly corresponds to TRBD2 (6 bases). The CDR3 has 15 residues. Germline lookup yields CDR1 SGHVS and CDR2 FNYEAQ. V dropped 5 bases and J dropped 2 bases, with 15 bases sitting between them. This CDR3 reads CASSPPLRGQETQYF. CDR3 nucleotides: TGTGCCAGCAGCCCTCCCCTCCGGGGGCAAGAGACCCAGTACTTC. The full variable domain, its missing parts supplied by reference TRBV7-6 and TRBJ2-5, is GAGVSQSPRYKVTKRGQDVALRCDPISGHVSLYWYRQALGQGPEFLTYFNYEAQQDKSGLPNDRFSAERPEGSISTLTIQRTEQRDSAMYRCASSPPLRGQETQYFGPGTRLLVL.

The rearrangement uses TRBV28 and TRBJ1-2; D not resolved. CDR3 size: 14 residues. Germline V gene sequence: CDR1 MDHEN, CDR2 SYDVKM. Trimming removed 3 bases at V and 7 bases at J, with 15 bases between. The DNA of the CDR3 is TGTGCCAGCAGTTTTCGTCGGGGTTCGGCTGGCTACACCTTC. Translated: CASSFRRGSAGYTF.

This chain uses TRBV4-1 with TRBJ2-5; weak D call: TRBD1 (6 bases). The CDR3 is made up of 15 amino acids. With 2 bases removed from V and 1 base from J, the gap between germline ends came to 11 bases. Germline CDR1 reads MGHRA; CDR2 reads YSYEKL. CDR3 loop: CASSQPDRIQETQYF. DNA for the CDR3: TGCGCCAGCAGCCAACCAGACAGGATCCAAGAGACCCAGTACTTC.

This chain links TRBV19 with TRBJ1-2, with D unclear. Trimming stripped 5 bases from V and 4 bases from J, with 8 bases between. The CDR3 is 12 residues long. Per the germline V gene, CDR1 is LNHDA and CDR2 is SQIVND (reference sequence). The CDR3 is CASSYSGYGYTF. The CDR3 DNA follows: TGTGCCAGTAGTTACAGCGGCTATGGCTACACCTTC. Variable domain in full (rest from reference TRBV19 and TRBJ1-2): DGGITQSPKYLFRKEGQNVTLSCEQNLNHDAMYWYRQDPGQGLRLIYYSQIVNDFQKGDIAEGYSVSREKKESFPLTVTSAQKNPTAFYLCASSYSGYGYTFGSGTRLTVV.

This chain connects TRBV5-1 to TRBJ2-5, with 7 bases matching TRBD1. The CDR3 contains 15 residues. Germline CDR1 SGHRS, CDR2 YFSETQ. The ends lost 1 base at V and 2 bases at J; junction bases unmatched: 5. For the CDR3, the DNA is TGCGCCAGCAGCTTGCTGGGACAGATACAAGAGACCCAGTACTTC. Amino acids: CASSLLGQIQETQYF.

This clone occurred once. CDR3 nucleotide sequence: TGTGCCAGCAGCGAAGGCCATCTAGCCAGCTCCTACAATGAGCAGTTCTTC. Its translation: CASSEGHLASSYNEQFF. The chain carries TRBV7-6 and TRBJ2-1; perhaps TRBD2 as D (5 bases). The germline V and J ends were trimmed by 5 bases and 0 bases, with 17 bases remaining between them. This CDR3 comprises 17 residues. Germline V gene sequence: CDR1 SGHVS, CDR2 FNYEAQ.